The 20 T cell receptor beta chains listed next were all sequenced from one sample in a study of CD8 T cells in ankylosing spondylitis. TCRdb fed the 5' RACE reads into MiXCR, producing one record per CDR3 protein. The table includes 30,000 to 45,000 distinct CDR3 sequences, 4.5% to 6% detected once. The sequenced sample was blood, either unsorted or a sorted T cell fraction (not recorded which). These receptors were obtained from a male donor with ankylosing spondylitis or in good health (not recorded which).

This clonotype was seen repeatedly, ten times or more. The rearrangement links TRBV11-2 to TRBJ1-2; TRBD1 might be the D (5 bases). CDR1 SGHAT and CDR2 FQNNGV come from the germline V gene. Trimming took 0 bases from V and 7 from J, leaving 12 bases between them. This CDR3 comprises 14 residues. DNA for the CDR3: TGTGCCAGCAGCTTAGATTTAGCAGGGTTTGGCTACACCTTC. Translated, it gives CASSLDLAGFGYTF.

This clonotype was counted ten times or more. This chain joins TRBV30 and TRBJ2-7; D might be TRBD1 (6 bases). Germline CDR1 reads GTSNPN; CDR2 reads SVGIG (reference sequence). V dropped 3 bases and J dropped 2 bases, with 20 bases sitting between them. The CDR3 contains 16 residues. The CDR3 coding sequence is TGTGCCTGGAGGCCTAGGCCTGGGCAGGGGACCTACGAGCAGTACTTC. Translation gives CAWRPRPGQGTYEQYF.

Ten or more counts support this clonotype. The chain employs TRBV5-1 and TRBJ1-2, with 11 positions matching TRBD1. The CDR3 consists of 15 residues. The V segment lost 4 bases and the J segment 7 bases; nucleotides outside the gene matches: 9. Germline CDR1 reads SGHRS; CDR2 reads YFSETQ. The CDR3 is CASSLLDRGRRGYTF. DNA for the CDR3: TGCGCCAGCAGCCTCCTGGACAGGGGGCGACGTGGCTACACCTTC.

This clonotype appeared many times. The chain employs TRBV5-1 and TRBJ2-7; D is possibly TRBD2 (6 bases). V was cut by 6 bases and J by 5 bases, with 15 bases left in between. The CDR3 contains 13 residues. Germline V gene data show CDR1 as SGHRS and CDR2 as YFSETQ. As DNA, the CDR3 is TGCGCCAGCACGGACCCCCCGGGAGACGAGCAGTACTTC. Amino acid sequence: CASTDPPGDEQYF.

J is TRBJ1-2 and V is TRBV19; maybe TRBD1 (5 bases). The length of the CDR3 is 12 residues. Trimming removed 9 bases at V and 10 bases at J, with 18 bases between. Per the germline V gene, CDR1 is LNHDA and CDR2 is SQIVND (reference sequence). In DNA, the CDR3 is TGTGCCAGCAGCCTGATTGGAGGGGACTACACCTTC. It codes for CASSLIGGDYTF.

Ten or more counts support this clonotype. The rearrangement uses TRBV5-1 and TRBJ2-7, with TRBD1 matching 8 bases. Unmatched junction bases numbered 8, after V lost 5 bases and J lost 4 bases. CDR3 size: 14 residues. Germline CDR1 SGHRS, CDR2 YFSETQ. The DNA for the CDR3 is TGCGCCAGCAGTCGGGGCAGGGGGCCGTACGAGCAGTACTTC. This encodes CASSRGRGPYEQYF.

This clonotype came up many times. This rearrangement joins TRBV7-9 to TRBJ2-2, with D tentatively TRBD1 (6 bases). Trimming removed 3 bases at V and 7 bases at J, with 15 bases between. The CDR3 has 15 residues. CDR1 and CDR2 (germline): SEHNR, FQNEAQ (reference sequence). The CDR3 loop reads CASSFADRSFGELFF. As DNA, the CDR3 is TGTGCCAGCAGCTTCGCCGACAGGTCGTTCGGGGAGCTGTTTTTT.

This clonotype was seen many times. CDR3 sequence (DNA): TGTGCCAGCAGCTTGTCAGGGTTCGAAGGTGAAAAACTGTTTTTT. Its translation is CASSLSGFEGEKLFF. The J gene is TRBJ1-4, the V gene TRBV5-4; tentatively, D is TRBD1 (5 bases). CDR1 SGHNT and CDR2 YYREEE come from the germline V gene (reference sequence). The CDR3 loop spans 15 amino acids. V gave up 1 base and J gave up 7 bases, with 14 bases separating them.

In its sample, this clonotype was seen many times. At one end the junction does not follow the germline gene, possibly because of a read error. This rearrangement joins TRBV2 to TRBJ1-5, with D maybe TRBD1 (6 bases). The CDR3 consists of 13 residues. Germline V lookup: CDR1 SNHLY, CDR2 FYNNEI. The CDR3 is CASRQGSSQPQHF. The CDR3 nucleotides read TGTGCCAGCAGGCAGGGGAGCAGTCAGCCCCAGCATTTT. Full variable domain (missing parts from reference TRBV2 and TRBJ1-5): EPEVTQTPSHQVTQMGQEVILRCVPISNHLYFYWYRQILGQKVEFLVSFYNNEISEKSEIFDDQFSVERPDGSNFTLKIRSTKLEDSAMYFCASRQGSSQPQHFGDGTRLSIL.

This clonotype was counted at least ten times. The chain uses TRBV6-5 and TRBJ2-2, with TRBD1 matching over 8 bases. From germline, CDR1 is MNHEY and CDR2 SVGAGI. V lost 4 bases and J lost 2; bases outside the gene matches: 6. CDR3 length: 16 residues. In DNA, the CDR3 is TGTGCCAGCAGTTTCAGGGGGCTCGCAAACACCGGGGAGCTGTTTTTT. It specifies CASSFRGLANTGELFF.

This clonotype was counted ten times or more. CDR3 sequence (DNA): TGTGCCAGCAGGCTTAAGCTCGGGCTCCGGGAGTTAGGGCAGTTCTTC. This translates into CASRLKLGLRELGQFF. The chain uses TRBV7-8 and TRBJ2-1; tentatively, D is TRBD2 (6 bases). Germline V CDR1 and CDR2: SGHVS, FQNEAQ. This CDR3 region has 16 residues. V dropped 6 bases and J dropped 12 bases, with 27 bases sitting between them.

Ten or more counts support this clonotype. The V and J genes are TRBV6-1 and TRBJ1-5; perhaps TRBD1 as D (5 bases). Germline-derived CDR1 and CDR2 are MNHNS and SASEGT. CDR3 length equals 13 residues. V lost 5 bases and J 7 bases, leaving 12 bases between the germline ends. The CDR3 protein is CASSTDSTQPQHF. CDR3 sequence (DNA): TGTGCCAGCAGTACAGACAGTACCCAGCCCCAGCATTTT.

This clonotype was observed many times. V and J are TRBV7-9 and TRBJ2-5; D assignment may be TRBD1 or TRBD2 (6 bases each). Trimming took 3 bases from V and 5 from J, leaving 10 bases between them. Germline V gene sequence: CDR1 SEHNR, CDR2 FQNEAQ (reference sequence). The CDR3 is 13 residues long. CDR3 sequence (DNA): TGTGCCAGCAGCTTCGGGGGCAGGGAGACCCAGTACTTC. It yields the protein CASSFGGRETQYF.

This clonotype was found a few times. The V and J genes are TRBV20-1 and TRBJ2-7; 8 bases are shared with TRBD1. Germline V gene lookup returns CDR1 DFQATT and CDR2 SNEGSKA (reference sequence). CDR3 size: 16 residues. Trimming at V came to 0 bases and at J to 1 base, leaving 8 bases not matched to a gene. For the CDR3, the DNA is TGCAGTGCTAGAGATTCAGACAGGGGCTTGTCCTACGAGCAGTACTTC. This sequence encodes CSARDSDRGLSYEQYF.

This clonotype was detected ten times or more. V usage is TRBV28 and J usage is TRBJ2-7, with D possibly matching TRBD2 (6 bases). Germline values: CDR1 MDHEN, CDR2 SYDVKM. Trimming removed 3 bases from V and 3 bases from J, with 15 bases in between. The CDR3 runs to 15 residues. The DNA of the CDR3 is TGTGCCAGCAGTTTCCAAGGCGGGACCTACTACGAGCAGTACTTC. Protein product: CASSFQGGTYYEQYF.

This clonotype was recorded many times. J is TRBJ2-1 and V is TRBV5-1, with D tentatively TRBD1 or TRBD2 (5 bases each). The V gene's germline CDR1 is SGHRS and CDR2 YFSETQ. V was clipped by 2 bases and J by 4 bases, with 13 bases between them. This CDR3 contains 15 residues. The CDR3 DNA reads TGCGCCAGCAGCTTCCTCGGGGACCTTTACAATGAGCAGTTCTTC. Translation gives CASSFLGDLYNEQFF. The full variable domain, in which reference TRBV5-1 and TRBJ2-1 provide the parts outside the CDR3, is KAGVTQTPRYLIKTRGQQVTLSCSPISGHRSVSWYQQTPGQGLQFLFEYFSETQRNKGNFPGRFSGRQFSNSRSEMNVSTLELGDSALYLCASSFLGDLYNEQFFGPGTRLTVL.

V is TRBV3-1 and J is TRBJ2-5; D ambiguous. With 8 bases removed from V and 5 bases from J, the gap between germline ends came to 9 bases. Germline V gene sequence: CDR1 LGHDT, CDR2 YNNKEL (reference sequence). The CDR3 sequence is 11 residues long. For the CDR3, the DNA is TGTGCCAGCCGGCAGGCGGAGACCCAGTACTTC. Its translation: CASRQAETQYF.

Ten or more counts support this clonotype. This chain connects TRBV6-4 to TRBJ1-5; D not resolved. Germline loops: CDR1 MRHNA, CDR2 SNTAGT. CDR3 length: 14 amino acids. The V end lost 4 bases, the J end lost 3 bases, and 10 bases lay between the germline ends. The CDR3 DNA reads TGTGCCAGCAGTGTTGAGGCGAACAATCAGCCCCAGCATTTT. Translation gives CASSVEANNQPQHF.

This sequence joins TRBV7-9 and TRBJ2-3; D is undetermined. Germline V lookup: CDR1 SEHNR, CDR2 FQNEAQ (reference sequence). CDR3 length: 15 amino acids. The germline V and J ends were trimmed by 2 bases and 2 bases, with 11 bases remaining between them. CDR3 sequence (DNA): TGTGCCAGCAGCTTACCAGGCGGTTCCACAGATACGCAGTATTTT. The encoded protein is CASSLPGGSTDTQYF.

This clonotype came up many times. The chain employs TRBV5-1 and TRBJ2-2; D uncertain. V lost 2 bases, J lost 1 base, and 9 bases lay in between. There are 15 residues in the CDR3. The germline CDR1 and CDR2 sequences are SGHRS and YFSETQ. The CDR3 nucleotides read TGCGCCAGCAGCTTTGGCTCAGGGAACACCGGGGAGCTGTTTTTT. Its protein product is CASSFGSGNTGELFF.